The subject of this entry is one TCR beta chain. In this sample, this clonotype turned up many times. The antigen it recognizes is unknown. Base-call qualities are not available, and no considerably larger clone is one nucleotide away. This sample is drawn from a study of early T cells in non-severe SARS-CoV-2 infection (dated by TCRdb to the early 2020s). As for the study more broadly: TCR sequencing used bulk RNA from unsorted whole blood, so alpha and beta chains could not be paired. The paper's findings and limits, for the study overall: VDJdb matching was skewed toward anti-spike CD8 responses and likely underestimated virus-specific expansions, missing private and CD4 specificities.

The CDR3 spans 21 residues, from the cysteine through the phenylalanine. The DNA shown is the 63-base CDR3, in frame from base 1. CDR1 is given as SGHDT and CDR2 as YYEEEE, both from the germline V gene. V and J lose 6 bases and 1 base, and a span of 32 bases separates them. The study was a case-control design nested within a healthcare worker cohort in London, UK, with weekly nasopharyngeal swab PCR tests and blood sampling. Healthcare workers were recruited during the week of the UK lockdown, between 23 and 31 March 2020, and followed weekly for up to 16 weeks. Libraries came from 5' RACE. Sequenced on a NextSeq 500. Unique molecular identifiers were attached to individual cDNA molecules in the TCR library protocol so that sequencing error and PCR bias could be corrected. Both TCR alpha and beta chains were sequenced, and tight co-correlation was observed between alpha and beta sequence abundances in each sample. In the authors' own workflow: Decombinator V4 was used to perform V gene, J gene and CDR3 annotation of TCR sequences. Expanded TCRs were defined as changing significantly between any two time points under a Poisson model with p below 0.0001. TCR abundances were normalised to the total number of TCRs sequenced per sample and were expressed as counts per million. TRAV1-2 paired with TRAJ12, TRAJ20 or TRAJ33 defined MAIT TCRs, while TRAV10 paired with TRAJ18 defined iNKT TCRs. A search of VDJdb, accessed on 1 November 2021, was run for TCRs annotated to CMV, EBV and SARS-CoV-2, with TCRs annotated for multiple antigens excluded. Clones were called with MiXCR by TCRdb after fastp trimmed the public reads at Q25, and only in-frame beta chains were retained. Each CDR3 protein gets just one entry, which takes the most common genes and DNA from the rows behind it. The V and J calls come from TCRdb's annotation, not from the publication. Here the sample has 23,000 or so distinct CDR3 sequences; 5.3% occur a single time. In total, the top ten clones hold 9.5% to 12% of the sample.

The sequence derives from an adult who was a healthcare worker with PCR-confirmed SARS-CoV-2 infection or an uninfected control (not recorded which). The chain is assembled from TRBV5-6 and TRBJ2-1; 5 matching bases give a weak D call of TRBD2. The sequenced material came from whole blood. The DNA is as follows: TGTGCCAGCATCTCCGGGAAGGGCCCGGTTTTTGAGTTAAGGTCCTACAATGAGCAGTTCTTC. It is translated as CASISGKGPVFELRSYNEQFF.